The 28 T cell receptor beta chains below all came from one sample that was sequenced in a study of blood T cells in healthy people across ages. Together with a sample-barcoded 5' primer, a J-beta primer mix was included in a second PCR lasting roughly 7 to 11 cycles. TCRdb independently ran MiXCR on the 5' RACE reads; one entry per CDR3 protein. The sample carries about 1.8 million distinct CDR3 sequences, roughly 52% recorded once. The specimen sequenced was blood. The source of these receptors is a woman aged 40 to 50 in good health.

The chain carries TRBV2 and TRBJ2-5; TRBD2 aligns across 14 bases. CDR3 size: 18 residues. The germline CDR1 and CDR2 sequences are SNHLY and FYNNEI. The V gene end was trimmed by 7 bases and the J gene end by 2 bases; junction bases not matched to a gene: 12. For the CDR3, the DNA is TGTGCCAGCATGACTAGCGGGGGGGCCGAAAGGGAGCAAGAGACCCAGTACTTC. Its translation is CASMTSGGAEREQETQYF. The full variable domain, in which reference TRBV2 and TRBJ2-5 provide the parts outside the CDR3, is EPEVTQTPSHQVTQMGQEVILRCVPISNHLYFYWYRQILGQKVEFLVSFYNNEISEKSEIFDDQFSVERPDGSNFTLKIRSTKLEDSAMYFCASMTSGGAEREQETQYFGPGTRLLVL.

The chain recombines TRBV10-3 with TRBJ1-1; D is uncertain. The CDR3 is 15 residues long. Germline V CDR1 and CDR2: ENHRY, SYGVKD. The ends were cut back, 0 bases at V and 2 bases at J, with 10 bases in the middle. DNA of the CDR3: TGTGCCATCAGTGAGTCCCCAGATTTAAACACTGAAGCTTTCTTT. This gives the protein CAISESPDLNTEAFF.

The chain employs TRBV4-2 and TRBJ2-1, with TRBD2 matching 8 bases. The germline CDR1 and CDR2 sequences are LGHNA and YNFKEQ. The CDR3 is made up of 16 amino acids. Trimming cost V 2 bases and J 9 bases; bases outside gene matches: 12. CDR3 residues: CASSQLTGTSGGEQFF. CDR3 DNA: TGTGCCAGCAGCCAATTAACCGGGACTAGTGGCGGTGAGCAGTTCTTC.

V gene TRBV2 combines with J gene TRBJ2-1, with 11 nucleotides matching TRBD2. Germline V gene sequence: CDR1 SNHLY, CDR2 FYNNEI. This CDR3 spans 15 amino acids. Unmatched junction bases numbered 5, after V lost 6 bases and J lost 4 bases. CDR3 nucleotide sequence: TGTGCCAGCAGCCCGACTAGCGGGGAGTACAATGAGCAGTTCTTC. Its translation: CASSPTSGEYNEQFF.

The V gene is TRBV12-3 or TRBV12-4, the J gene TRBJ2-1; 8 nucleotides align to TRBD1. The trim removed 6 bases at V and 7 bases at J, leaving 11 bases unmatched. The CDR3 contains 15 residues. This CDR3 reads CASSPGQGLLNEQFF. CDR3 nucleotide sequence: TGTGCCAGCAGCCCAGGACAGGGACTTTTGAATGAGCAGTTCTTC.

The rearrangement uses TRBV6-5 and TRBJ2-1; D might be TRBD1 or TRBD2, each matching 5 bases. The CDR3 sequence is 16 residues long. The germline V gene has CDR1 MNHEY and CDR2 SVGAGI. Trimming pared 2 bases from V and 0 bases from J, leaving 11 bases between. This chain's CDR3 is CASSYGTQSSYNEQFF. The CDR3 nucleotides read TGTGCCAGCAGTTACGGGACGCAATCCTCCTACAATGAGCAGTTCTTC.

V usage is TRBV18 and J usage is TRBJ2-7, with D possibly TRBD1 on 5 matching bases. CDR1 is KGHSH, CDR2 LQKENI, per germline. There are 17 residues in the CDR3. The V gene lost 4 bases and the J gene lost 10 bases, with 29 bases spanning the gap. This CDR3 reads CASSQRLDQGFLNIQYF. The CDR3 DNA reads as TGTGCCAGCTCACAGCGATTAGACCAGGGATTTCTAAATATTCAGTACTTC.

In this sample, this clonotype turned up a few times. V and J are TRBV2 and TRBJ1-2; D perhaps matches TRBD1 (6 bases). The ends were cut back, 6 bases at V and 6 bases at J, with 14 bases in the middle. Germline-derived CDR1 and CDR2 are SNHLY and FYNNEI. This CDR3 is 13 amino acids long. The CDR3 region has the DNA TGTGCCAGCAGGCGGACAGAGGTGGATGGCTACACCTTC. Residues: CASRRTEVDGYTF.

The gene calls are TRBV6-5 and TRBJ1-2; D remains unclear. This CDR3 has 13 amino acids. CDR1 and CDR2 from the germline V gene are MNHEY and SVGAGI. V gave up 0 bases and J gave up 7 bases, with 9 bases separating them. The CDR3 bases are TGTGCCAGCAGTTACTCAGAGCGAACTGGCTACACCTTC. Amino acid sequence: CASSYSERTGYTF.

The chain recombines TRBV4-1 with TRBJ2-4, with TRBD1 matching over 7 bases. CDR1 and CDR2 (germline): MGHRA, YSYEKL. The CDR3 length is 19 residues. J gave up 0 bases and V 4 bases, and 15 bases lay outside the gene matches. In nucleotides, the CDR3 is TGCGCCAGCAGCCCTGCCCCGACAGAGAGGGGGCTAGCCAAAAACATTCAGTACTTC. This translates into CASSPAPTERGLAKNIQYF.

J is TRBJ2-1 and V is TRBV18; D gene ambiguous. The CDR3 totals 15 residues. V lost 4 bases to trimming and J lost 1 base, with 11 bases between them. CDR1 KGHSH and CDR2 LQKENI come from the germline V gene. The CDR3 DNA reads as TGTGCCAGCTCACGAAGCACAGTTTCCTACAATGAGCAGTTCTTC. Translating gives CASSRSTVSYNEQFF.

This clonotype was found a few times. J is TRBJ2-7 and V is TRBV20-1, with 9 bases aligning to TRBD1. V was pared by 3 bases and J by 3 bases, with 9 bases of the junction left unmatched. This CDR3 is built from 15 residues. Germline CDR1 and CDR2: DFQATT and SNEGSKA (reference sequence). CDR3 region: CSARSARDRVYEQYF. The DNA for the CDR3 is TGCAGTGCTAGGTCGGCTCGGGACAGGGTCTACGAGCAGTACTTC.

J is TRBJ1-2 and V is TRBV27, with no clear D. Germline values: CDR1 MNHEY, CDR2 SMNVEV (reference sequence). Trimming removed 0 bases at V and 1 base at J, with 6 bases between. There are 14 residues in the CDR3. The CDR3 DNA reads TGTGCCAGCAGTTTATCGCCGGATAACTATGGCTACACCTTC. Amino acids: CASSLSPDNYGYTF.

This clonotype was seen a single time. The CDR3 nucleotides are TGTACCAGCAGCTTAGGACCCAATGAGCAGTACTTC. As protein: CTSSLGPNEQYF. This chain links TRBV7-2 with TRBJ2-1, with D unclear. The better agreement between TRBJ2-7 and the DNA end casts doubt on the J call. CDR1 and CDR2 from the germline V gene are SGHTA and FQGNSA. The CDR3 runs to 12 residues.

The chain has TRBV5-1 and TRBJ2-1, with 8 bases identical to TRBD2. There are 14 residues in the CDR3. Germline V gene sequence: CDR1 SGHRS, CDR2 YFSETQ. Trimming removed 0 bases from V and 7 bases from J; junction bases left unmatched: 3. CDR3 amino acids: CASSLEPGGNEQFF. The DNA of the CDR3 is TGCGCCAGCAGCTTGGAACCGGGGGGGAATGAGCAGTTCTTC.

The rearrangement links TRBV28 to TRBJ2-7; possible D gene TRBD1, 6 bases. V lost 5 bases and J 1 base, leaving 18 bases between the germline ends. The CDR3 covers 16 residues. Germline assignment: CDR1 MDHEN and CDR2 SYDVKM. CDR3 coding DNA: TGTGCCAGCAGTATTCCTGGTCCAGGGGAATCCTACGAGCAGTACTTC. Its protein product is CASSIPGPGESYEQYF.

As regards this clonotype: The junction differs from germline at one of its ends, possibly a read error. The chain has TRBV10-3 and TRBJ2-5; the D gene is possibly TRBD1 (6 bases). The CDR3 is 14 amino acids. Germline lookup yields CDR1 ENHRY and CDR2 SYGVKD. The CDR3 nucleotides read TGTGCCATCAGGGTGGGGGCGGAGCAAGTGACCCAGTACTTC. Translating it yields CAIRVGAEQVTQYF.

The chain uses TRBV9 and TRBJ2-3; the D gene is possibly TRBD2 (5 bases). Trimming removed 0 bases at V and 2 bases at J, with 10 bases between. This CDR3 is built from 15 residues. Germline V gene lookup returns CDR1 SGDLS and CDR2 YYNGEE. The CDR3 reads CASSVEWGDTDTQYF. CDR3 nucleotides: TGTGCCAGCAGCGTAGAGTGGGGAGACACAGATACGCAGTATTTT.

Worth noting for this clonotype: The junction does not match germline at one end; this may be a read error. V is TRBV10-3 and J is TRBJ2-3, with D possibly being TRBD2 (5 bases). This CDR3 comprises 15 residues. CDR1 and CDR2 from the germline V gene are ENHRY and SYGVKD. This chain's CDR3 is CAISVEREITDTQYF. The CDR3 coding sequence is TGTGCAATCAGTGTTGAAAGGGAGATAACAGATACGCAGTATTTT.

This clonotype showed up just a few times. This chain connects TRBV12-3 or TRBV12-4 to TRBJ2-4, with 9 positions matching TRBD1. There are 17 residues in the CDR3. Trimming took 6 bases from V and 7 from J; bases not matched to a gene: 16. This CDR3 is CASRQNRDRATRNIQYF. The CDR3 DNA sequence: TGTGCCAGCAGACAGAATCGGGACAGGGCCACACGGAACATTCAGTACTTC.

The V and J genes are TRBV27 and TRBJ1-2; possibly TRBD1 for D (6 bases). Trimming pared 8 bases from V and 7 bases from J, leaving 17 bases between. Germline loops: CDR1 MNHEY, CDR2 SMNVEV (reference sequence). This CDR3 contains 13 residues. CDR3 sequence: CASGWGRGRGYTF. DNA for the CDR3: TGTGCCAGCGGTTGGGGCAGGGGTCGTGGCTACACCTTC.

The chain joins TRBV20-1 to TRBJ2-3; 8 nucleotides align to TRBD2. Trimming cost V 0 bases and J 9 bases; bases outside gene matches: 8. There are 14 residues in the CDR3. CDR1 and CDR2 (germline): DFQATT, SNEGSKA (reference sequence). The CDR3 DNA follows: TGCAGTGCTAGAGACGGGACTAGGGTACGGACGCAGTATTTT. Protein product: CSARDGTRVRTQYF.

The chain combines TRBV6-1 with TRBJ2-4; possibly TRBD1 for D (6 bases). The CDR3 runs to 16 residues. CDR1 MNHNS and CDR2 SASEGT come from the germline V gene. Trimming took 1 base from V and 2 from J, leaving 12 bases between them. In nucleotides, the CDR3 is TGTGCCAGCAGTGAAGTCACCGGGACAACCAAAAACATTCAGTACTTC. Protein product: CASSEVTGTTKNIQYF.

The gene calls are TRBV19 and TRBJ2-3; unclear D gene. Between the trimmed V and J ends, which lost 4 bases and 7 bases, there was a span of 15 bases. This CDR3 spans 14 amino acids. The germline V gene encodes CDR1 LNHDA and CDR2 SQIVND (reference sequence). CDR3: CASSKTRTGHTQYF. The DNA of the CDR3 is TGTGCCAGTAGTAAAACCCGCACCGGGCATACGCAGTATTTT.

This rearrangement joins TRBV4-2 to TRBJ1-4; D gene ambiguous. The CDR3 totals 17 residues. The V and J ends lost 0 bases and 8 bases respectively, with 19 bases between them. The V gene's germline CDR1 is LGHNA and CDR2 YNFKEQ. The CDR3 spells CASSQDLWGLDDEKLFF. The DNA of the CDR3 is TGTGCCAGCAGCCAAGATCTTTGGGGTTTGGATGACGAAAAACTGTTTTTT.

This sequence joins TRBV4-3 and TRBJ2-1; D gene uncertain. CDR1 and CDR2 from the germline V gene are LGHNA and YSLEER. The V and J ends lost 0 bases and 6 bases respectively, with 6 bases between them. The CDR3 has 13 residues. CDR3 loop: CASSQESGNEQFF. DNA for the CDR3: TGCGCCAGCAGCCAAGAATCGGGCAATGAGCAGTTCTTC.

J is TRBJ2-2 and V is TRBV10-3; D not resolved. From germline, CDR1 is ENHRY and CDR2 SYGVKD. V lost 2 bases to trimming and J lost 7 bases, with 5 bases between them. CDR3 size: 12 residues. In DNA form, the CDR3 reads TGTGCCATCAGTGAGGTACTCGGGGAGCTGTTTTTT. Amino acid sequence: CAISEVLGELFF.

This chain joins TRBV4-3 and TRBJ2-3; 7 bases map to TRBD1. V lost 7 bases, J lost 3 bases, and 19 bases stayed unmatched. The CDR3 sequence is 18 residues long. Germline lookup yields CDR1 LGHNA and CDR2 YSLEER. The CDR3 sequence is CASTPSPGGERRTDTQYF. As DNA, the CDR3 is TGCGCCAGCACCCCTTCCCCAGGGGGTGAGAGGAGAACAGATACGCAGTATTTT.